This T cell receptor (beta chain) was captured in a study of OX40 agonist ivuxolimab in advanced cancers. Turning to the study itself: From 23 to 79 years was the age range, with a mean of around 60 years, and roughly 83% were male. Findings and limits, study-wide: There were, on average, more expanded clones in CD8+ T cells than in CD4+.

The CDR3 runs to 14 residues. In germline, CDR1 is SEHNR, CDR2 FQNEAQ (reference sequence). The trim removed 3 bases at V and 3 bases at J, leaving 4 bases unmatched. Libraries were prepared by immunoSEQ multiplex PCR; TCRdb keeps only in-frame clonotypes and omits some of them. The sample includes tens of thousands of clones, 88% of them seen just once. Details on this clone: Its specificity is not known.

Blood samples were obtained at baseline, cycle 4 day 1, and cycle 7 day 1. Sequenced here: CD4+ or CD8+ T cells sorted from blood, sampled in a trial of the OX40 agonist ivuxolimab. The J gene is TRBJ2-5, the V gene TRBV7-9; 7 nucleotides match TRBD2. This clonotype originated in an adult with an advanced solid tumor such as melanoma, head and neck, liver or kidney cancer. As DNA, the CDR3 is TGTGCCAGCAGCTTCCGGGAGGTTGAAGAGACCCAGTACTTC. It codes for CASSFREVEETQYF.